Shown below are 5 T cell receptor beta chains from a single sample sequenced in a study of T-cell memory formation after mild COVID-19 (dated by TCRdb to 2020 to 2023). The receptor library was made with 5' RACE. The sequencer listed for this sample is Illumina NovaSeq 6000. Through fastp at Q25 and MiXCR, TCRdb rebuilt clones from the public reads, retaining in-frame beta chains. Rows with one shared CDR3 protein collapse into an entry with the most common genes and DNA. For this sample there are about 210,000 distinct CDR3 sequences; 27% appear just once. Together, the top ten hold 10% to 12% of the sample. Sequenced input: PBMCs or a T cell subset sorted from them (not recorded which). These receptors were obtained from an adult woman who had mild COVID-19 (a few samples of this study predate the infection). The sample titles of this study are shuffled in the database, so cell type and time point are left out; the donor was told from shared clones.

The chain joins TRBV20-1 to TRBJ1-1; D ambiguous. Looked up from germline, CDR1 is DFQATT and CDR2 is SNEGSKA (reference sequence). V lost 2 bases to trimming and J lost 4 bases, with 14 bases between them. There are 14 residues in the CDR3. The CDR3 reads CSARLPAKGTEAFF. CDR3 bases: TGCAGTGCTAGACTTCCAGCAAAGGGCACTGAAGCTTTCTTT.

This clonotype was observed many times. The chain carries TRBV7-9 and TRBJ2-1; D uncertain. Germline CDR1 is SEHNR and CDR2 is FQNEAQ (reference sequence). Trimming took off 3 bases at V and 6 bases at J, with 3 bases between the two ends. This CDR3 has 11 amino acids. CDR3 sequence: CASSFGNEQFF. Here the CDR3 DNA reads TGTGCCAGCAGCTTCGGCAATGAGCAGTTCTTC.

The chain employs TRBV10-3 and TRBJ2-7; 10 bases align to TRBD2. The CDR3 has 17 amino acids. With V trimmed by 6 bases and J by 5 bases, 16 bases remained unmatched. Germline CDR1 is ENHRY and CDR2 is SYGVKD. The CDR3 nucleotides are TGTGCCATCAGGCAGGGAGGGTCTAGCGGGAGATTAAACGAGCAGTACTTC. Its translation: CAIRQGGSSGRLNEQYF.

The rearrangement links TRBV5-1 to TRBJ1-1, with D possibly TRBD1 on 6 matching bases. The germline gives CDR1 SGHRS, CDR2 YFSETQ. Trimming cost V 6 bases and J 5 bases, with 11 bases left between them. The CDR3 runs to 12 residues. CDR3 amino acids: CASKNQGTEAFF. CDR3 DNA: TGCGCCAGCAAAAACCAGGGGACTGAAGCTTTCTTT.

This clonotype was found a few times. The rearrangement joins TRBV6-1 to TRBJ1-6; no reliable D call. The germline V and J ends were trimmed by 1 base and 0 bases, with 10 bases remaining between them. The CDR3 loop spans 17 amino acids. Germline CDR1 reads MNHNS; CDR2 reads SASEGT. In nucleotides, the CDR3 is TGTGCCAGCAGTGAAGGAAGAGCAAGCTCCTATAATTCACCCCTCCACTTT. This encodes CASSEGRASSYNSPLHF.